This entry features one T cell receptor (beta chain) sequence. V dropped 3 bases and J dropped 0 bases, with 10 bases sitting between them. Looked up from germline, CDR1 is SGHDT and CDR2 is YYEEEE. The length of the CDR3 is 15 residues. The entry originates in a study of blood T cells in healthy people across ages. With a J-beta primer mix and a sample-barcoded 5' primer, a second PCR ran roughly 6 to 12 cycles. At least 3 million CDR3-containing paired-end reads were obtained per sample. Each CDR3 protein is one row after TCRdb ran MiXCR on the 5' RACE reads. This sample has fewer than 950,000 distinct CDR3 sequences, with 53% found just once.

This TCR came from an older man in good health. The chain joins TRBV5-6 to TRBJ2-1, with D tentatively TRBD1 (5 bases). Source material: blood. The CDR3 reads CASSWGTSSYNEQFF. In DNA form, the CDR3 reads TGTGCCAGCAGCTGGGGCACGAGCTCCTACAATGAGCAGTTCTTC.